This is a list of T cell receptor beta chains from one sample in a study of cytomegalovirus exposure and HLA in healthy donors. TCRdb's table, derived via immunoSEQ multiplex PCR, lists solely in-frame clones and lacks some. The profile shows some 120,000 clones, around 90% of them singletons. The sample taken for sequencing was PBMCs. The receptor set was obtained from a woman younger than 35 in good health and CMV-seronegative. Both conserved end residues are part of each CDR3. D genes are given only for firm matches.

TRBJ2-5,NA,TRBV19,CASMANSAQETQYF
TRBJ2-5,TRBD2,TRBV7-9,CASSTGLAEETQYF
TRBJ2-5,TRBD2,TRBV6-1,CASSGGGLAGIVAETQYF
TRBJ1-4,NA,TRBV5-1,CASSWGATNEKLFF
TRBJ1-1,NA,TRBV14,CASSRHRETEAFF
TRBJ2-7,TRBD2,TRBV7-2,CASSYPSSGRAYEQYF
TRBJ2-1,NA,TRBV7-3,CASSSFSEGEQFF
TRBJ1-2,NA,TRBV11-2,CASSLAWTDGYTF
TRBJ2-7,TRBD1,TRBV2,CASRNLRDRSYEQYF
TRBJ2-1,NA,TRBV9,CASSPTSRFEQFF
TRBJ2-5,NA,TRBV7-6,CASSLGYQGSKETQYF
TRBJ1-3,NA,TRBV28,CASRAGSGNTIYF
TRBJ1-1,TRBD1,TRBV7-9,CASSTRQGATEAFF
TRBJ2-7,TRBD1,TRBV27,CASSSYRDRGGGQYF
TRBJ2-1,TRBD2,TRBV19,CASSITAGGYNEQFF
TRBJ2-1,TRBD2,TRBV7-9,CASSLNLREDDEQFF
TRBJ1-2,NA,TRBV18,CASSPFSGAISYGYTF
TRBJ2-3,TRBD2,TRBV4-1,CASSQDSGTISTDTQYF
TRBJ1-1,NA,TRBV18,CASSPLAGTEAFF
TRBJ2-7,NA,TRBV30,CAWRDGRRYEQYF
TRBJ2-7,NA,TRBV10-1,CASSDSSEQYF
TRBJ1-3,TRBD1,TRBV11-3,CASSFMNQGAGNTIYF
TRBJ1-4,NA,TRBV6-5,CASSYSGSEKLFF
TRBJ2-2,TRBD1,TRBV27,CASNRDRGETGELFF